This T cell receptor beta chain was obtained from a study of blood T cell repertoires in COVID-19. V was shortened by 3 bases and J by 3 bases, with 14 bases between the two germline ends. CDR3 size: 16 residues. Germline V gene data show CDR1 as LNHDA and CDR2 as SQIVND (reference sequence). TCRdb's copy holds only in-frame clones and misses some; the assay was immunoSEQ multiplex PCR. The data contain approximately 250,000 clones, about 85% of them seen just once; the ten biggest clones take up approximately 6.3%. Only a few counts were recorded for this clone. Material: peripheral blood. The sequence came from a woman aged 60-75 years with active or convalescent COVID-19. The chain carries TRBV19 and TRBJ2-2; weak D call: TRBD2 (6 bases). The CDR3: CASSIGQPGDTGELFF. The CDR3 DNA reads as TGTGCCAGTAGTATTGGCCAACCGGGGGACACCGGGGAGCTGTTTTTT.